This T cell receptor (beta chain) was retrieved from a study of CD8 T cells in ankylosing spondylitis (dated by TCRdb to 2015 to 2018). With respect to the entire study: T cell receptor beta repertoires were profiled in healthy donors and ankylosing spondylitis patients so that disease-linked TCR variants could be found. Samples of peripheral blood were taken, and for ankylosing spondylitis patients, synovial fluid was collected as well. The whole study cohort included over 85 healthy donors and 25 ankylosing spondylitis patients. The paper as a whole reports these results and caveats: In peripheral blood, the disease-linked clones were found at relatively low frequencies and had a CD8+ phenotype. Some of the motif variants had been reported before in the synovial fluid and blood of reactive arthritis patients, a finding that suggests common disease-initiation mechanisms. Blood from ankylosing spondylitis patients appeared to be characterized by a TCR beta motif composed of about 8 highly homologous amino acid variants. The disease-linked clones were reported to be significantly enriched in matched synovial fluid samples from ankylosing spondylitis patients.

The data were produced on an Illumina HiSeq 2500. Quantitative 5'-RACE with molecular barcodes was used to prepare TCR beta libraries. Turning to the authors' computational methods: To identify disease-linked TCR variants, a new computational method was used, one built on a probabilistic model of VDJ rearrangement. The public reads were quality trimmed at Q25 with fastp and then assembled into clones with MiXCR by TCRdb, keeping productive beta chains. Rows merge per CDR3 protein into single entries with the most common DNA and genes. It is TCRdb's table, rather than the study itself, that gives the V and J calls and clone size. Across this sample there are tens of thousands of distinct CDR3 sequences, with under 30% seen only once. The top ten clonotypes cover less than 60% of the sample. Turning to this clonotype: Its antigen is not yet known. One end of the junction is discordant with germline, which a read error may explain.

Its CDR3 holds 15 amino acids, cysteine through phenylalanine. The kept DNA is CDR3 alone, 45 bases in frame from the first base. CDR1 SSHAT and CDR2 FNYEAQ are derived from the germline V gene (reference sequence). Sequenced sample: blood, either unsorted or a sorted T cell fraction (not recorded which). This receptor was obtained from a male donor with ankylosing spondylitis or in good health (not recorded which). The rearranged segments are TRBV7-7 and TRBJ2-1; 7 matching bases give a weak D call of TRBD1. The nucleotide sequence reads TGTGCTAGCAGCTTATCTACTAGCCCAGGGGGTGAGCAGTTCTTC. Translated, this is CASSLSTSPGGEQFF.